The 14 T cell receptor beta chains given below trace back to one sample, sequenced in a study of blood T cell repertoires in COVID-19. Data came from immunoSEQ multiplex PCR; TCRdb stores just in-frame clones and leaves some out. The sample lists 200,000 to 250,000 clones, around 84% occurring once. Sequencing input: peripheral blood. Receptor source: a human donor in a cohort sampled during active COVID-19.

This chain joins TRBV18 and TRBJ2-2; 8 bases are shared with TRBD1. The CDR3 totals 16 residues. Germline loops: CDR1 KGHSH, CDR2 LQKENI. The V gene end was trimmed by 5 bases and the J gene end by 6 bases; junction bases not matched to a gene: 11. The CDR3 bases are TGTGCCAGCTCATCCCAGACAGGGGCGATAGCCGGGGAGCTGTTTTTT. Its protein is CASSSQTGAIAGELFF.

The chain joins TRBV5-1 to TRBJ1-3, with unresolved D. V dropped 0 bases and J dropped 0 bases, with 4 bases sitting between them. Germline V lookup: CDR1 SGHRS, CDR2 YFSETQ. This CDR3 has 14 amino acids. The CDR3 region has the DNA TGCGCCAGCAGCTTGGACGGCTCTGGAAACACCATATATTTT. Its protein product is CASSLDGSGNTIYF. Combining the CDR3 with reference TRBV5-1 and TRBJ1-3 gives the whole variable domain KAGVTQTPRYLIKTRGQQVTLSCSPISGHRSVSWYQQTPGQGLQFLFEYFSETQRNKGNFPGRFSGRQFSNSRSEMNVSTLELGDSALYLCASSLDGSGNTIYFGEGSWLTVV.

V and J are TRBV12-3 or TRBV12-4 and TRBJ1-3; TRBD1 matches at 11 bases. With 6 bases clipped from V and 9 bases from J, the junction kept 4 bases outside the gene matches. The CDR3 covers 13 residues. Here the CDR3 DNA reads TGTGCCAGCAGGGGGACAGGGGGGACCACCATATATTTT. It codes for CASRGTGGTTIYF.

This clone was seen just once. The chain recombines TRBV7-3 with TRBJ1-1, with TRBD1 identical over 7 bases. Germline V CDR1 and CDR2: SGHTA, FQGTGA. V shed 3 bases, J shed 4 bases, and the junction held 11 bases outside the gene matches. The length of the CDR3 is 16 residues. CDR3 sequence reads: CASSFRQGGEGTEAFF. DNA of the CDR3: TGTGCCAGCAGCTTTCGACAGGGAGGTGAGGGCACTGAAGCTTTCTTT.

The chain uses TRBV5-1 and TRBJ2-3; perhaps TRBD2 as D (6 bases). The CDR3 has 16 amino acids. V lost 0 bases, J lost 5 bases, and 16 bases lay in between. CDR1 is SGHRS and CDR2 is YFSETQ in the germline V gene. The CDR3 loop reads CASSLGGGLGQDTQYF. CDR3 sequence (DNA): TGCGCCAGCAGCTTGGGTGGGGGACTCGGACAAGATACGCAGTATTTT.

The rearrangement joins TRBV7-9 to TRBJ1-6; D call uncertain. This CDR3 is built from 12 residues. The V gene's germline CDR1 is SEHNR and CDR2 FQNEAQ (reference sequence). Trimming took 3 bases from V and 7 from J, leaving 4 bases between them. CDR3 nucleotide sequence: TGTGCCAGCAGCTTGGAGAATTCACCCCTCCACTTT. Translating gives CASSLENSPLHF.

This chain joins TRBV15 and TRBJ1-4; D is uncertain. The V end was cut by 2 bases, the J end by 8 bases, with 15 bases between. Germline loops: CDR1 LNHNV, CDR2 YYDKDF (reference sequence). The CDR3 totals 15 residues. The CDR3 coding sequence is TGTGCCACCAGCAGAATGGATACGGGAGCAGAAAAACTGTTTTTT. It translates to CATSRMDTGAEKLFF.

The chain combines TRBV30 with TRBJ2-5; the match to TRBD1 covers 7 bases. The CDR3 contains 11 residues. The V gene's germline CDR1 is GTSNPN and CDR2 SVGIG (reference sequence). Trimming removed 7 bases from V and 5 bases from J; junction bases left unmatched: 4. CDR3 bases: TGTGCCTCCACAGGGGTGGAGACCCAGTACTTC. This sequence encodes CASTGVETQYF.

The rearrangement joins TRBV6-6 to TRBJ2-1; D gene ambiguous. The CDR3 is made up of 12 amino acids. Germline values: CDR1 MNHNY, CDR2 SVGAGI (reference sequence). V lost 5 bases to trimming and J lost 6 bases, with 8 bases between them. The CDR3 reads CASSPSVNEQFF. CDR3 DNA: TGTGCCAGCAGTCCCTCGGTCAATGAGCAGTTCTTC.

To note about this clone: Mismatch with germline at one junction end may stem from a read error. The genes are TRBV15 and TRBJ1-2; possibly TRBD1 for D (6 bases). CDR1 and CDR2 (germline): LNHNV, YYDKDF (reference sequence). This CDR3 is built from 14 residues. CDR3 residues: CATSRDLRTVETSF. CDR3 DNA: TGTGCCACCAGCAGAGATCTCCGGACAGTCGAGACCAGCTTC. Combining the CDR3 with reference TRBV15 and TRBJ1-2 gives the whole variable domain DAMVIQNPRYQVTQFGKPVTLSCSQTLNHNVMYWYQQKSSQAPKLLFHYYDKDFNNEADTPDNFQSRRPNTSFCFLDIRSPGLGDTAMYLCATSRDLRTVETSFGSGTRLTVV.

This sequence joins TRBV5-4 and TRBJ1-2; a possible D gene is TRBD1 (6 bases). CDR1 and CDR2 (germline): SGHNT, YYREEE (reference sequence). The ends were cut back, 4 bases at V and 7 bases at J, with 20 bases in the middle. The CDR3 has 15 residues. This chain's CDR3 is CASSGKRGGMSGYTF. CDR3 DNA: TGTGCCAGCAGCGGGAAGAGGGGGGGAATGTCTGGCTACACCTTC. Based on the CDR3 plus reference TRBV5-4 and TRBJ1-2, the full variable domain is ETGVTQSPTHLIKTRGQQVTLRCSSQSGHNTVSWYQQALGQGPQFIFQYYREEENGRGNFPPRFSGLQFPNYSSELNVNALELDDSALYLCASSGKRGGMSGYTFGSGTRLTVV.

The chain joins TRBV11-2 to TRBJ2-5; 8 nucleotides line up with TRBD1. Trimming removed 5 bases from V and 5 bases from J; junction bases left unmatched: 10. The CDR3 length is 15 residues. Germline V gene lookup returns CDR1 SGHAT and CDR2 FQNNGV. The CDR3 sequence is CASSLPTGAWETQYF. The CDR3 nucleotides are TGTGCCAGCAGCCTCCCGACAGGGGCCTGGGAGACCCAGTACTTC.

This CDR3 is CVTRDRDNNEQFF. Here the CDR3 DNA reads TGTGTCACCCGGGACAGGGACAACAATGAGCAGTTCTTC. The chain uses TRBV6-5 and TRBJ2-1, with 9 bases that match TRBD1. From germline, CDR1 is MNHEY and CDR2 SVGAGI. The CDR3 is 13 amino acids.

J is TRBJ1-4 and V is TRBV4-2, with 7 bases lining up with TRBD1. The V and J ends lost 4 bases and 7 bases, in that order; junction bases with no gene match: 9. The CDR3 loop spans 15 amino acids. Germline V CDR1 and CDR2: LGHNA, YNFKEQ. The DNA for the CDR3 is TGTGCCAGCAGCCTCCAGACAGGGTGGGCTGAAAAACTGTTTTTT. Encoded protein: CASSLQTGWAEKLFF.